This T cell receptor beta chain was retrieved from a study of CD4 T cells in relation to SARS-CoV-2 and coronaviruses. Study context: After less than 11 days of antigen culture, PBMC TCR beta CDR3s were sequenced. Controls used an HIV-1 Nef peptide pool or no peptide.

CDR1 SGHNT and CDR2 YENEEA come from the germline V gene. This CDR3 spans 11 amino acids. Trimming took 5 bases from V and 8 from J, leaving 10 bases between them. Before the COVID-19 pandemic, during about 2011-2019, CD4+ T cells were taken from unexposed donors. The cells were cultured for 10 days before CD4+ T cells were isolated. Notes on this clone: Its antigen is undetermined.

The protocol was immunoSEQ multiplex PCR, while the TCRdb copy is restricted to in-frame clones and leaves out a portion. The table records roughly 18,000 clones, 65% to 75% of them present only once. This TCR derives from a human donor in good health. The rearrangement joins TRBV11-3 to TRBJ2-7; TRBD1 is a possible D gene (7 bases). Material for sequencing was CD4+ T cells from PBMCs, cultured in vitro. As DNA, the CDR3 is TGTGCCAGCAGCGCGGGACAGCAGCAGTACTTC. Its translation is CASSAGQQQYF. Filled out from reference TRBV11-3 and TRBJ2-7, the complete variable domain reads EAGVVQSPRYKIIEKKQPVAFWCNPISGHNTLYWYLQNLGQGPELLIRYENEEAVDDSQLPKDRFSAERLKGVDSTLKIQPAELGDSAVYLCASSAGQQQYFGPGTRLTVT.